The sequence of this T cell receptor beta chain was determined in a study of blood T cell repertoires in COVID-19. Background on the study: The United States, Italy and Spain supplied acute and convalescent COVID-19 samples.

Profiling relied on immunoSEQ multiplex PCR, and the TCRdb table lists in-frame clones only, not all of them. Here the sample spans 130,000 to 150,000 clones, approximately 90% being singletons. CDR1 and CDR2 from the germline V gene are LGHDT and YNNKEL (reference sequence). The length of the CDR3 is 15 residues. V lost 6 bases to trimming and J lost 3 bases; unmatched junction nucleotides: 7. The chain has TRBV3-1 (or the pseudogene TRBV3-2) and TRBJ1-3; 8 bases fit TRBD1. The source material was peripheral blood. The receptor comes from a woman aged 40 to 50 with acute or convalescent COVID-19. CDR3 sequence: CASSSTGGFGNTIYF. CDR3 coding DNA: TGTGCCAGCAGTTCTACAGGGGGGTTTGGAAACACCATATATTTT.